The clone carrying this T cell receptor beta chain has a handful of counts. The data are from a study of identical twins. TCRdb recomputed calls from the 5' RACE reads with MiXCR, one row per CDR3 protein. The top ten clones hold 2.5% to 3.5% of a sample with a few hundred thousand distinct CDR3 sequences, 9.6% of them seen once. Between the trimmed V and J ends, which lost 1 base and 1 base, there was a span of 20 bases. This CDR3 contains 19 residues. Germline values: CDR1 SNHLY, CDR2 FYNNEI. The sample was also reused in another study, on yellow fever vaccine responses in identical twins.

Sequencing was done on a sample of PBMCs. The V gene is TRBV2, the J gene TRBJ2-1; no clear D gene. The sequence derives from a young woman in good health. The CDR3 region has the DNA TGTGCCAGCAGTGAAGAGCTGGGGATAAATTTTTGGTCCTACAATGAGCAGTTCTTC. Translation: CASSEELGINFWSYNEQFF.